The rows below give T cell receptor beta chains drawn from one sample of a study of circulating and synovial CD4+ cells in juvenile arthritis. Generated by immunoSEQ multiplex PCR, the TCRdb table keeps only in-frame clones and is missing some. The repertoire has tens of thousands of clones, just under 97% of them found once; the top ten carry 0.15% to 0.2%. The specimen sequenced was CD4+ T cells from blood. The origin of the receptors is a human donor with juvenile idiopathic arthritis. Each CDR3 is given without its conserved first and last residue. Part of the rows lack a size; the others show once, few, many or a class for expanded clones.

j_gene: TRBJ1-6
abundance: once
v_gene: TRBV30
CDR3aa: AWSASGGNSPLH

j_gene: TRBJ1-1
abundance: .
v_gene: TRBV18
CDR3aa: ASSPNQGWTEAF

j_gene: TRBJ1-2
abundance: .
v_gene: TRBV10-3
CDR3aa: AITPQGDWDGYT

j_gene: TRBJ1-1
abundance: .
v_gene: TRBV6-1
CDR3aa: ASRDAGVSEAF

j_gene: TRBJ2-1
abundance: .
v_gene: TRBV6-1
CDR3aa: ASSEAVLAGSYNEQF

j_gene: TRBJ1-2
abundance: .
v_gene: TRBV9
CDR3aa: ASTGTGGNYGYT

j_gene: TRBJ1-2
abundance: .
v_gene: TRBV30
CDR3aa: AWSLQGLAGYT

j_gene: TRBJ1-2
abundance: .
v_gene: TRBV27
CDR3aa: ASSLGGTGHGYT

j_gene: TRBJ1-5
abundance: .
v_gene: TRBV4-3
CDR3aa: ASSQEAAIYQPQH

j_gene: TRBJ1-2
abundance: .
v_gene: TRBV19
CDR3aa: ASWRTLSGYT

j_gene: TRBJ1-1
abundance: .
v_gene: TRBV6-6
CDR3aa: ASSSSRQGGEAF

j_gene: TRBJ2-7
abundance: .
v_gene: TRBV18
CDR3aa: ASSSGTAKYEQY

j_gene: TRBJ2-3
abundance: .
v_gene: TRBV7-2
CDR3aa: ASSLDGGSTDTQY

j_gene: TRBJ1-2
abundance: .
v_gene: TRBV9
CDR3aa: ASSPRTGDYGYT

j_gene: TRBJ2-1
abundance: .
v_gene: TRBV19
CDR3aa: ASGRLARKSYNEQF

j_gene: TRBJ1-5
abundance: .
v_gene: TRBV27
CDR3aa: ASRIRQDGNQPQH

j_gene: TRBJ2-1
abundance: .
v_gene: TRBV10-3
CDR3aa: ANPSAKRHNEQF

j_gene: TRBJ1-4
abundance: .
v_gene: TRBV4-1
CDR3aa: ASSWDTANEKLF

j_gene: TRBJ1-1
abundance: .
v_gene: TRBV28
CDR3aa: ASRSGQMNTEAF

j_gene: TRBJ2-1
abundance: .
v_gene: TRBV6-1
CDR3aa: ASRDRGKSNEQF

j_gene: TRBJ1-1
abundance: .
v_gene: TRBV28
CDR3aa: ASSLYRTGAAEAF

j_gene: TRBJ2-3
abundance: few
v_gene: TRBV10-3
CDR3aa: AITAGGSTDTQY

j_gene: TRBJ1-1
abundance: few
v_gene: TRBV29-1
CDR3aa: SVGTLMNTEAF